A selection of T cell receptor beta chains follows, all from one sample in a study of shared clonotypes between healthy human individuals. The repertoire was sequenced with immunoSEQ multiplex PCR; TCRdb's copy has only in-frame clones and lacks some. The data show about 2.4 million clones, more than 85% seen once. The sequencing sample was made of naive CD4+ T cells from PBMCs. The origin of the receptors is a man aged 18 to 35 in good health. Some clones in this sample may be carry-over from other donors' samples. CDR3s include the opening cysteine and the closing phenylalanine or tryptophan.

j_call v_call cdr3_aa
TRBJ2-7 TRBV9 CASSPLTWGTAQYF
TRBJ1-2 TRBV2 CASSRGQAGLYGYTF
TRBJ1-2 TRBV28 CATFSYGYTF
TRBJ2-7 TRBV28 CASTTPGSGSGYEQYF
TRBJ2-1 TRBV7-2 CASSRGGHTVYNEQFF
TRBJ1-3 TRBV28 CASIDKGQGGNTIYF
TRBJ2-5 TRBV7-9 CASSSNLAASGTQYF
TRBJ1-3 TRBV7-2 CASSFGAGNTIYF
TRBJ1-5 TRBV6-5 CASSYSMVAANQPQHF
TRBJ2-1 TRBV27 CASSPSRTSGNNEQFF
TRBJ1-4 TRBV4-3 CASSQDPGQGLEKLFF
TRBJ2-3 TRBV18 CASSAGIAGGTDTQYF
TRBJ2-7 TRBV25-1 CASSETRSRSEQYF
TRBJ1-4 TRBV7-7 CASSSLTGGIPPNEKLFF
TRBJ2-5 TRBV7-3 CASSFTGGGIETQYF
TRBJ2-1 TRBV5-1 CASSLSSGRSGEQFF
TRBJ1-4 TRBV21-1 CASSKAGGASNEKLFF
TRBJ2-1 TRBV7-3 CASSLTSGLYNEQFF
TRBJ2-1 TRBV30 CAWTPGSPRNEQFF
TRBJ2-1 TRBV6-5 CASSYSNLVRNEQFF
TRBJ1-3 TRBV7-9 CASSALGRSSGNTIYF
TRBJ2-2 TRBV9 CASSTGGIAGELFF
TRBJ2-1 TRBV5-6 CASSLLGRDDNEQFF
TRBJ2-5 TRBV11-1 CASSHRAYQETQYF
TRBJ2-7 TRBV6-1 CASSEAGTYYEQYF
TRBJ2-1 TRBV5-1 CASSLAGLGSADEQFF
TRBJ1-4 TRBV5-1 CASSFGSGYEKLFF
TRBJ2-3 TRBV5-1 CASSYDLDTQYF
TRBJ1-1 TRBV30 CAWSVRVNTEAFF
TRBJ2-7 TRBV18 CASSPGSVGAHEQYF